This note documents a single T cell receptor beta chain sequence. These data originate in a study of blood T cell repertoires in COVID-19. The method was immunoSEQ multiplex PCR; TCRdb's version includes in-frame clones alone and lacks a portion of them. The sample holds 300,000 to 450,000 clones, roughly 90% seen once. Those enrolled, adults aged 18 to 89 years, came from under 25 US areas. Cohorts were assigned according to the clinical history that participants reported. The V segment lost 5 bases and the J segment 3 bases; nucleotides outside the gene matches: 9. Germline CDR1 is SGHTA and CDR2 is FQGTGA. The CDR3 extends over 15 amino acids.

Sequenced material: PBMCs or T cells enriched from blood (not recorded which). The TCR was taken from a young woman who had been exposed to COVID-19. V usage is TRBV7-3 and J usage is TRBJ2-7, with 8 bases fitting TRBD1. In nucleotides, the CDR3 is TGTGCCAGCAGCCCCAAGACAGGGGCTGACTACGAGCAGTACTTC. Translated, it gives CASSPKTGADYEQYF.